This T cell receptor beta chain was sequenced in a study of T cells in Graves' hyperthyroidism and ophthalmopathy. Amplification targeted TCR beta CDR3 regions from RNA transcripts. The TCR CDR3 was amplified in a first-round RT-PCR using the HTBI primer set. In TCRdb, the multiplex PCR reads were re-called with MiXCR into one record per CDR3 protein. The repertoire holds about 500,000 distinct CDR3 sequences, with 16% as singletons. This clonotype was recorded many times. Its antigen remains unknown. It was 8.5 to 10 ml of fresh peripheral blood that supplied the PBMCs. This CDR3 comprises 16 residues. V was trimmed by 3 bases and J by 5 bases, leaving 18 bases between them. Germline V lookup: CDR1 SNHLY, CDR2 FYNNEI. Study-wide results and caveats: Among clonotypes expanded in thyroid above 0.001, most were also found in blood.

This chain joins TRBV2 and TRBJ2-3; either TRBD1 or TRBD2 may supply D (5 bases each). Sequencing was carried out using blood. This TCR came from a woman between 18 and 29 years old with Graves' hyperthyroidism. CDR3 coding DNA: TGTGCCAGCAGTGAGTTCGGGCAGGGACCGCAAGATACGCAGTATTTT. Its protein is CASSEFGQGPQDTQYF.